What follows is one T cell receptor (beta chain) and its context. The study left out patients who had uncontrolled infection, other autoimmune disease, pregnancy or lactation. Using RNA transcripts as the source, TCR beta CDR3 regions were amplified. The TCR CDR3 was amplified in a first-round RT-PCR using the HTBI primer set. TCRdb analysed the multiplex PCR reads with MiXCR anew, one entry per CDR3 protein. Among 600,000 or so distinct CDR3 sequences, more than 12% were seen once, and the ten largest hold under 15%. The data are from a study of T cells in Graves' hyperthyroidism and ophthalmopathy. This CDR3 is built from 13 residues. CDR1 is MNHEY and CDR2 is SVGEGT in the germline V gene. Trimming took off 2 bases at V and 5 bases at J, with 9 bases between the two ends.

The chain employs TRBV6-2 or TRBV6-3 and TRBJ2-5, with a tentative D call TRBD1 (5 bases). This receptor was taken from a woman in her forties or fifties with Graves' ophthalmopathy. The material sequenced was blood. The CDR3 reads CASSYMGRETQYF. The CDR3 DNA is TGTGCCAGCAGTTACATGGGGCGGGAGACCCAGTACTTC.